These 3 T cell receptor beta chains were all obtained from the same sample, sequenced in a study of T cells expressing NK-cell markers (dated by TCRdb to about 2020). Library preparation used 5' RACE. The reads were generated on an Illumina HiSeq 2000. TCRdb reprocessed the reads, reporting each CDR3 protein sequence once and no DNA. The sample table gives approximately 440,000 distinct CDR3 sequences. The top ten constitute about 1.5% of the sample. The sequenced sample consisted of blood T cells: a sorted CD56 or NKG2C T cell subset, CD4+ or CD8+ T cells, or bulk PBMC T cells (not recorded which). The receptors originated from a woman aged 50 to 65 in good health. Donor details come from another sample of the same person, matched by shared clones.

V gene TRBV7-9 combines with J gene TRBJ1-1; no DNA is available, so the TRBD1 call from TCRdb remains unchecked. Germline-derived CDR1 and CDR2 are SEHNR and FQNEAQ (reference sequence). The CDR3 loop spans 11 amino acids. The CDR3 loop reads CASSLEDRTFF.

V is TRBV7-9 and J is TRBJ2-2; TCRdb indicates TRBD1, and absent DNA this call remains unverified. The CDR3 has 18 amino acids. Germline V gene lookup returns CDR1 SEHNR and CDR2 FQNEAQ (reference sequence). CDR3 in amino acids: CASTNPGQGALSLGELFF.

CDR3 residues: CASTLWGVETQYF. The chain joins TRBV12-3 or TRBV12-4 to TRBJ2-5. This CDR3 is built from 13 residues.